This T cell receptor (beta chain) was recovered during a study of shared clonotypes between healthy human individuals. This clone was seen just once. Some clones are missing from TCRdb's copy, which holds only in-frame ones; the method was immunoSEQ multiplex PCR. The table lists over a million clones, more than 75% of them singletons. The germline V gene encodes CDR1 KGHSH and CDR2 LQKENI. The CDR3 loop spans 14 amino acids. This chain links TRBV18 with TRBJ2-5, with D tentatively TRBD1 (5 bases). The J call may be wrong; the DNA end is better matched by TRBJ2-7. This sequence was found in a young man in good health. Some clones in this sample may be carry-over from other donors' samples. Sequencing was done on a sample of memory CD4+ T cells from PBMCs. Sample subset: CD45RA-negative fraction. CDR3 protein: CASSPPRTTYEQYF. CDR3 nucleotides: TGTGCCAGCTCACCACCGCGGACAACATACGAGCAGTACTTC.